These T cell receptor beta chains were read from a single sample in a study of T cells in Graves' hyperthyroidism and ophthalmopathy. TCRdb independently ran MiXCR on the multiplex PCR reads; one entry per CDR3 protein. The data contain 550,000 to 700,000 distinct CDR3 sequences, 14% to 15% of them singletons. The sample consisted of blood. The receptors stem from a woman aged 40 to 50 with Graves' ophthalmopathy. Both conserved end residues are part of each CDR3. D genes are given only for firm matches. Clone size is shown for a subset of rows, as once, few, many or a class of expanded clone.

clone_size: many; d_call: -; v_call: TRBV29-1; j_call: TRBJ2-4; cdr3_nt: TGCAGTGTGGGTCTAGCCAAAAACATTCAGTACTTC; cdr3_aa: CSVGLAKNIQYF
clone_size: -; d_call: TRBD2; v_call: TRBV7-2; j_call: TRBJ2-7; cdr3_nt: TGTGCCAGCAGCTTAGCCGGTAGCGGGACCCCCTACGAGCAGTACTTC; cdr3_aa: CASSLAGSGTPYEQYF
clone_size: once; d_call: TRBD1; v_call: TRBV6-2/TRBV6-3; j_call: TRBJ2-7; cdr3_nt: TGTGCCAGCAGTTACGGGACAGCGCTACTGATTCCCTACGAGCAGTACTTC; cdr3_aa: CASSYGTALLIPYEQYF
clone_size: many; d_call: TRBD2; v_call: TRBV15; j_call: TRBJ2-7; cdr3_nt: TGTGCCACCAGCAGATATGGAAGCGGGAGGGGCTCCTACGAGCAGTACTTC; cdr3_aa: CATSRYGSGRGSYEQYF
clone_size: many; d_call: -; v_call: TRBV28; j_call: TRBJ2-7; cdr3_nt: TGTGCCAGCAGCCCCGGCGGGTCGGAGCGGGAGCAGTACTTC; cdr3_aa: CASSPGGSEREQYF
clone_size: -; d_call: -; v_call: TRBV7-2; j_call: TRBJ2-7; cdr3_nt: TGTGCCAGCAGCTCCCGAGGCGTCTACGAGCAGTACTTC; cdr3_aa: CASSSRGVYEQYF
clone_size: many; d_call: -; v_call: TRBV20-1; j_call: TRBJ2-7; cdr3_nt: TGCAGTGCTAGACTAGCTGGGGGCGAGCAGTACTTC; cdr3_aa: CSARLAGGEQYF
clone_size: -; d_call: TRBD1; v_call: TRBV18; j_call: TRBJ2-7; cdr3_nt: TGTGCCAGCTCACCACCGGGGACAGGACAAACCTACGAGCAGTACTTC; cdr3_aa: CASSPPGTGQTYEQYF
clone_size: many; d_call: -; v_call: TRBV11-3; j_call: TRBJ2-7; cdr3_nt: TGTGCCAGCCGACTCAGCAGCTCCTACGAGCAGTACTTC; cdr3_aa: CASRLSSSYEQYF
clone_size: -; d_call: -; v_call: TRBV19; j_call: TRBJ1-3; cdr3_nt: TGTGCCAGTACCCAGATTAGGGGCTACTCTGGAAACACCATATATTTT; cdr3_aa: CASTQIRGYSGNTIYF
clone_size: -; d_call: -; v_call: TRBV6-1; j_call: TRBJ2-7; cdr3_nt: TGTGCCAGCAGTCGACCTGGACAGATCTACGAGCAGTACTTC; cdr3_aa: CASSRPGQIYEQYF
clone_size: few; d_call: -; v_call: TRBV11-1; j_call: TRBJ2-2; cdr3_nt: TGTGCCAGCAGCTTTATCAGGGATGTTTGGGCGAACACCGGGGAGCTGTTTTTT; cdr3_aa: CASSFIRDVWANTGELFF
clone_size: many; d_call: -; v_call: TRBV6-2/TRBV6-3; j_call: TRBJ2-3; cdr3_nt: TGTGCCAGCAGTTTCGTCTCCCACACAGATACGCAGTATTTT; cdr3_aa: CASSFVSHTDTQYF
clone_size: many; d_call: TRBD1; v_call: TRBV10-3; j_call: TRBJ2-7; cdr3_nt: TGTGCCATCAGTGAGTTGGACAGGGGCCACGAGCAGTACTTC; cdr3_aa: CAISELDRGHEQYF
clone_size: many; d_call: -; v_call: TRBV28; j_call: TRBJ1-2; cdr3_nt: TGTGCCAGCAGTCTGTACAAAGAGTATGGCTACACCTTC; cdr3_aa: CASSLYKEYGYTF
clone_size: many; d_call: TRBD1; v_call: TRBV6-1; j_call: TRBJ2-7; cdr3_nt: TGTGCCAGCAGTGTTGACAGGGGGAACGAGCAGTACTTC; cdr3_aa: CASSVDRGNEQYF
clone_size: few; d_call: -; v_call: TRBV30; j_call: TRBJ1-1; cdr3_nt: TGTGCCTGGGACCCGGGCTACAACACTGAAGCTTTCTTT; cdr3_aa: CAWDPGYNTEAFF
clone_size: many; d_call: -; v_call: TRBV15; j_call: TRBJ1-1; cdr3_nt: TGTGCCACCAGCTTGACAGAGAACACTGAAGCTTTCTTT; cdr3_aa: CATSLTENTEAFF
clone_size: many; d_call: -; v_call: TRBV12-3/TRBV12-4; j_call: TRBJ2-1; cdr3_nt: TGTGCCAGCAGCCCCCTTGGGACCGCGGGTTTCAATGAGCAGTTCTTC; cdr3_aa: CASSPLGTAGFNEQFF
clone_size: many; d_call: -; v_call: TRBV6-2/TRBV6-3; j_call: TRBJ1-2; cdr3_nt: TGTGCCAGCAGTTACCTAGCGACCCAGATTTCCCTCAGCTATGGCTACACCTTC; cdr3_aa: CASSYLATQISLSYGYTF
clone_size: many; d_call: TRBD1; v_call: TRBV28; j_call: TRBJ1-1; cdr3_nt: TGTGCCAGCAGTTACGCCCTCCTGACAGGGCCCACTGAAGCTTTCTTT; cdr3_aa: CASSYALLTGPTEAFF
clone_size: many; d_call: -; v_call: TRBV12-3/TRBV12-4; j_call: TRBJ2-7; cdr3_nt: TGTGCCAGCAGAAAAATCGGGACATACGGCGAGCAGTACTTC; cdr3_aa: CASRKIGTYGEQYF
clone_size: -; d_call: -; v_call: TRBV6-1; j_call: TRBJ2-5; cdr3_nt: TGTGCCAGCGTAACCTCCGGGACCCAGTACTTC; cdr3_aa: CASVTSGTQYF
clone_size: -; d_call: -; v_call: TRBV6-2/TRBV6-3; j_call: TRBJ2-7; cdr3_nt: TGTGCCAGCAAAAGTCCAGTCCGCTACGAGCAGTACTTC; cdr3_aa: CASKSPVRYEQYF
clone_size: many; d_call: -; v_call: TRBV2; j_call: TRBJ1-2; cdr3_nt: TGTGCCAGCAGGGAGGGGGGGTATGGCTACACCTTC; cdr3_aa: CASREGGYGYTF
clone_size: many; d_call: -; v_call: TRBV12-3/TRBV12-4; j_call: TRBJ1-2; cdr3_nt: TGTGCCAGCAAGTCACGGCGTGTATATGGCTACACCTTC; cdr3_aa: CASKSRRVYGYTF
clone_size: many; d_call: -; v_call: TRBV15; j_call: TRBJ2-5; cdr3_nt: TGTGCCACCAGCAGAGATGCCGGGGTTCAAGAGACCCAGTACTTC; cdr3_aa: CATSRDAGVQETQYF
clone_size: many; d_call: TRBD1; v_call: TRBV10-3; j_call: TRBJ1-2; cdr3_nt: TGTGCCATCACTGCGACAGGGAAAGATGGCTACACCTTC; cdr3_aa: CAITATGKDGYTF